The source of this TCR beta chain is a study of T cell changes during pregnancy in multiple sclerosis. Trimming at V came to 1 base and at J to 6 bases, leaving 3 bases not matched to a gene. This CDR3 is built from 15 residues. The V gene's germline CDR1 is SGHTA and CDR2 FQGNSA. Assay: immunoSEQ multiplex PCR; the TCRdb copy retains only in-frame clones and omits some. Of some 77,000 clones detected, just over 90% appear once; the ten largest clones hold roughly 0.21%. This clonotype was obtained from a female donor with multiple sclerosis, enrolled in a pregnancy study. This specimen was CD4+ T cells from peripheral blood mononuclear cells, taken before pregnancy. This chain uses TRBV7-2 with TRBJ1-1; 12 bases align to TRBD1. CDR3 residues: CASSLGGQGASEAFF. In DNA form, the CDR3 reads TGTGCCAGCAGCTTAGGGGGACAGGGGGCCTCTGAAGCTTTCTTT.